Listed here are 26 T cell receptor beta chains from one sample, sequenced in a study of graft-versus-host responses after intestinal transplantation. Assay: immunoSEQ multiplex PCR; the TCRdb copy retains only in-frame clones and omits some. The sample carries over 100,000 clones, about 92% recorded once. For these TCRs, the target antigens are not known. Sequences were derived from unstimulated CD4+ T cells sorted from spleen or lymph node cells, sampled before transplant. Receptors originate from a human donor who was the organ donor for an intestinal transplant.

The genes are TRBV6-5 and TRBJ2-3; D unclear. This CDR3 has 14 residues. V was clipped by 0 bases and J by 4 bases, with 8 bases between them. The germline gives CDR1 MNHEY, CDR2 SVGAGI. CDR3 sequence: CASSYSPDADTQYF. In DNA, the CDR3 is TGTGCCAGCAGTTACTCTCCGGATGCAGATACGCAGTATTTT.

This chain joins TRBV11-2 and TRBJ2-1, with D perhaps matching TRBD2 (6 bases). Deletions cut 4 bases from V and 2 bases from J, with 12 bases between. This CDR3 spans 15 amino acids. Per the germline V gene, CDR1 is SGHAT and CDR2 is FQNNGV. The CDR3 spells CASSSGRGTYNEQFF. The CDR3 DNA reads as TGTGCCAGCAGCTCCGGGCGGGGTACCTACAATGAGCAGTTCTTC.

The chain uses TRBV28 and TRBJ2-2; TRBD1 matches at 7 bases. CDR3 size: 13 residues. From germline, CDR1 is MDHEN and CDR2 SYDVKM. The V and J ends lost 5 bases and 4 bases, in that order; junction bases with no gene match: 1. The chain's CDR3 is CASSHRGTGELFF. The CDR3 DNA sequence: TGTGCCAGCAGTCACAGGGGCACCGGGGAGCTGTTTTTT.

CDR3 bases: TGTGCCAGCTCACCACAGCGACAGCCTAACTATGGCTACACCTTC. This encodes CASSPQRQPNYGYTF. The chain has TRBV18 and TRBJ1-2; a possible D gene is TRBD1 (5 bases). Deletions cut 1 base from V and 0 bases from J, with 9 bases between. Looked up from germline, CDR1 is KGHSH and CDR2 is LQKENI. The CDR3 is 15 residues long.

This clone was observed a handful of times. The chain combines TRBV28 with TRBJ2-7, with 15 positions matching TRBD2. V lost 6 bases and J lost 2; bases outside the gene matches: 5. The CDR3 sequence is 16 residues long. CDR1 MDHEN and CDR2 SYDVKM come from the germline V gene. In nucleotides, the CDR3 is TGTGCCAGCAGACGGACTAGCGGGAGGGCCCCCTACGAGCAGTACTTC. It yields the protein CASRRTSGRAPYEQYF. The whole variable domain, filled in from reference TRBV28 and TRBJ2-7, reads DVKVTQSSRYLVKRTGEKVFLECVQDMDHENMFWYRQDPGLGLRLIYFSYDVKMKEKGDIPEGYSVSREKKERFSLILESASTNQTSMYLCASRRTSGRAPYEQYFGPGTRLTVT.

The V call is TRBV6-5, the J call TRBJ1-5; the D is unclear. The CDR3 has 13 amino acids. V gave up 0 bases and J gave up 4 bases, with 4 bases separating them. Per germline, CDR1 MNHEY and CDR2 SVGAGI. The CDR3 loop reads CASSYSINQPQHF. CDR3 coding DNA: TGTGCCAGCAGTTACTCGATAAATCAGCCCCAGCATTTT.

CDR3 sequence: CASSRDRVAYGYTF. DNA for the CDR3: TGCGCCAGCAGCAGGGACAGGGTTGCCTATGGCTACACCTTC. The rearrangement uses TRBV5-1 and TRBJ1-2; 9 bases map to TRBD1. CDR3 length: 14 residues. CDR1 SGHRS and CDR2 YFSETQ come from the germline V gene. The ends lost 4 bases at V and 4 bases at J; junction bases unmatched: 5.

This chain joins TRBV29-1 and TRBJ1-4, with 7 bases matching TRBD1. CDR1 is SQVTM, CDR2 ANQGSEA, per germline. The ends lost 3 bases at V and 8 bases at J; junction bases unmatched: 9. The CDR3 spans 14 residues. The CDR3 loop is CSVDNTGAGEKLFF. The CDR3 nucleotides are TGCAGCGTTGATAATACAGGGGCTGGGGAAAAACTGTTTTTT.

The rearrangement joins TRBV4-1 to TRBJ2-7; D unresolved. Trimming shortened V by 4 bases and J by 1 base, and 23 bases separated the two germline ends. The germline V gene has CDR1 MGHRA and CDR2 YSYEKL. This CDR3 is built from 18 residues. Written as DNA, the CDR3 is TGCGCCAGCAGCCTCCTACCTCTGTTGGGCGGATCTTCCTACGAGCAGTACTTC. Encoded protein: CASSLLPLLGGSSYEQYF.

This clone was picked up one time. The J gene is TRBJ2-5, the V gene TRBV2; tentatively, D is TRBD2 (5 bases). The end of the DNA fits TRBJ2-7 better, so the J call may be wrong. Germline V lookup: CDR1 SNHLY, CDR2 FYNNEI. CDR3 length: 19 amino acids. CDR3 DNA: TGTGCCAGCAGAATTTCTTTTAGCGTTGGGAATACCTGGGCCTACGAGCAGTACTTC. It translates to CASRISFSVGNTWAYEQYF.

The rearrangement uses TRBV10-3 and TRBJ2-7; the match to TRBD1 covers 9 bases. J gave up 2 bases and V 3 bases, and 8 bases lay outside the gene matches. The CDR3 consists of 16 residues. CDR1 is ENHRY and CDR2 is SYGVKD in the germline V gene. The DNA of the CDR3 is TGTGCCATCAGTGATCGGGGCGGGACAGGGACCTACGAGCAGTACTTC. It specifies CAISDRGGTGTYEQYF.

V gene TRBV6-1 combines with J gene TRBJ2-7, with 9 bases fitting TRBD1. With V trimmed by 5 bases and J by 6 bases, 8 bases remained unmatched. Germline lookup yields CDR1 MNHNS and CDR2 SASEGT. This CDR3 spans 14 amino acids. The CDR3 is CASSPQGALSEQYF. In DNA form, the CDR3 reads TGTGCCAGCAGTCCACAGGGGGCGCTTAGCGAGCAGTACTTC.

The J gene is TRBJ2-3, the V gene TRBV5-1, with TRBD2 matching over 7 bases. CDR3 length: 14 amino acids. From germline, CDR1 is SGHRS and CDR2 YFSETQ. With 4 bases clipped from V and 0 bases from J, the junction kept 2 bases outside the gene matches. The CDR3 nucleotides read TGCGCCAGCAGCCCGACTAGCAGCACAGATACGCAGTATTTT. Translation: CASSPTSSTDTQYF.

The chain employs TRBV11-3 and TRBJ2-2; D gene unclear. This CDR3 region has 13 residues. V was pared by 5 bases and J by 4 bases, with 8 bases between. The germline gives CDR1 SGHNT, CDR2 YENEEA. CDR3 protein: CASSQAGTGELFF. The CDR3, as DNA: TGTGCCAGCAGCCAAGCTGGCACCGGGGAGCTGTTTTTT.

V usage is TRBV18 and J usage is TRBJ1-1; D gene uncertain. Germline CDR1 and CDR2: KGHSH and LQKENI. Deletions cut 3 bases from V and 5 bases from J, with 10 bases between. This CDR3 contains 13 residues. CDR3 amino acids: CASSPSTVTEAFF. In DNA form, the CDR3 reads TGTGCCAGCTCACCCTCAACAGTAACTGAAGCTTTCTTT. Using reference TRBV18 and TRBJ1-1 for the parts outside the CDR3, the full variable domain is NAGVMQNPRHLVRRRGQEARLRCSPMKGHSHVYWYRQLPEEGLKFMVYLQKENIIDESGMPKERFSAEFPKEGPSILRIQQVVRGDSAAYFCASSPSTVTEAFFGQGTRLTVV.

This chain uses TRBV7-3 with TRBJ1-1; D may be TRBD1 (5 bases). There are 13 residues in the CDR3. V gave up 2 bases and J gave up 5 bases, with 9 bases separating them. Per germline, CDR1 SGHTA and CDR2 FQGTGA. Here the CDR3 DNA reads TGTGCCAGCAGCTTAGGTGAGGGGACTGAAGCTTTCTTT. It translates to CASSLGEGTEAFF.

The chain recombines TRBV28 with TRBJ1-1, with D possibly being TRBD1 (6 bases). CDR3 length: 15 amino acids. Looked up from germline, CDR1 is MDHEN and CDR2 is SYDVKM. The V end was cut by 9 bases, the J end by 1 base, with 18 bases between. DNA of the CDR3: TGTGCCAGTCAGACAGGCGGTGGTAGGAACACTGAAGCTTTCTTT. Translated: CASQTGGGRNTEAFF.

The DNA of the CDR3 is TGTGCCAGCAGGGACCTAGCGGACCTATCCTACGAGCAGTACTTC. This encodes CASRDLADLSYEQYF. The rearrangement joins TRBV6-1 to TRBJ2-7; TRBD2 aligns across 7 bases. J was trimmed by 1 base and V by 6 bases; bases with no gene match: 9. The germline CDR1 and CDR2 sequences are MNHNS and SASEGT. The CDR3 extends over 15 amino acids.

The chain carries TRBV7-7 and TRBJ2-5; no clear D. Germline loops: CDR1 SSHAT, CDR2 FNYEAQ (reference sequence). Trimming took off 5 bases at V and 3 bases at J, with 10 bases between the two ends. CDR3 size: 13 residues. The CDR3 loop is CASSPTPKETQYF. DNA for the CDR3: TGTGCCAGCAGCCCGACACCAAAAGAGACCCAGTACTTC.

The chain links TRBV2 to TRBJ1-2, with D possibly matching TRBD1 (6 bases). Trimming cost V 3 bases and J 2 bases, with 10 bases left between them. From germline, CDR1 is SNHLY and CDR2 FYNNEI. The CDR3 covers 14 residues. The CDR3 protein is CASSEWGGNYGYTF. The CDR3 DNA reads TGTGCCAGCAGTGAGTGGGGGGGCAACTATGGCTACACCTTC.

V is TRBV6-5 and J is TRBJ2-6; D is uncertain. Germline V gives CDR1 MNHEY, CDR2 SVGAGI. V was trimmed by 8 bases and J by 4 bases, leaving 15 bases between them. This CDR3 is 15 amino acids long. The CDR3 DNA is TGTGCCAGCGGTAGCAGATCGGTAGGGGCCAACGTCCTGACTTTC. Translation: CASGSRSVGANVLTF.

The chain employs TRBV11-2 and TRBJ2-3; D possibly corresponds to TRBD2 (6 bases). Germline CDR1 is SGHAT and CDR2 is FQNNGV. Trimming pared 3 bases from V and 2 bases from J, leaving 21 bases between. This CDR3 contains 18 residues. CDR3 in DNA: TGTGCCAGCAGCTTCCCTACAATAGCGGAAGGCCCCACAGATACGCAGTATTTT. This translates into CASSFPTIAEGPTDTQYF.

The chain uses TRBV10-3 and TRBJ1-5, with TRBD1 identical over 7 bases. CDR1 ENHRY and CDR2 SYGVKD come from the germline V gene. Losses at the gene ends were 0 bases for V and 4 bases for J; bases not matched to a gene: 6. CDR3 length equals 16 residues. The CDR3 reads CAISESYGTENQPQHF. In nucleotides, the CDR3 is TGTGCCATCAGTGAGTCGTATGGGACAGAGAATCAGCCCCAGCATTTT.

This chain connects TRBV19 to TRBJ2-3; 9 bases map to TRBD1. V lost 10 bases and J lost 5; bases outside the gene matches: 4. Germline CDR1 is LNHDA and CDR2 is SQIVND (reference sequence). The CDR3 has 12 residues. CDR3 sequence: CATSGQGDTQYF. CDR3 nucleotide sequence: TGTGCCACCTCGGGACAGGGAGATACGCAGTATTTT. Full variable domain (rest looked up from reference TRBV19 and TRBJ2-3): DGGITQSPKYLFRKEGQNVTLSCEQNLNHDAMYWYRQDPGQGLRLIYYSQIVNDFQKGDIAEGYSVSREKKESFPLTVTSAQKNPTAFYLCATSGQGDTQYFGPGTRLTVL.

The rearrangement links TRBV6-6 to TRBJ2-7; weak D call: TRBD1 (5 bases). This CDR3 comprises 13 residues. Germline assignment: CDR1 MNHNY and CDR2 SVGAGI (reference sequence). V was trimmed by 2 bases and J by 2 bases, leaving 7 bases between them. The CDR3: CASSYDRPYEQYF. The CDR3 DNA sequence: TGTGCCAGCAGTTACGACAGACCCTACGAGCAGTACTTC.

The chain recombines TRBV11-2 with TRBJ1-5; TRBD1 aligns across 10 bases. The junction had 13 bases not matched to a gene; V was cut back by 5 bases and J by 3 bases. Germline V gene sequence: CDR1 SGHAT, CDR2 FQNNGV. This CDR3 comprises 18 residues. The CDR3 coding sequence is TGTGCCAGCAGCGCCGGGACAGGGGCCCGTTGGGTCAATCAGCCCCAGCATTTT. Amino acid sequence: CASSAGTGARWVNQPQHF. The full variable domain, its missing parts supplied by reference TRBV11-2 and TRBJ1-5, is EAGVAQSPRYKIIEKRQSVAFWCNPISGHATLYWYQQILGQGPKLLIQFQNNGVVDDSQLPKDRFSAERLKGVDSTLKIQPAKLEDSAVYLCASSAGTGARWVNQPQHFGDGTRLSIL.